This note documents a single TCR beta chain sequence. This CDR3 has 14 residues. CDR1 SGHRS and CDR2 YFSETQ come from the germline V gene. Trimming shortened V by 5 bases and J by 1 base, and 9 bases separated the two germline ends. TCRdb re-called the 5' RACE reads with MiXCR, one entry per CDR3 protein. Found here are about 53,000 distinct CDR3 sequences, more than 20% of them singletons; the top ten hold 3.2%. This clonotype was sampled from a female donor with breast cancer. The genes are TRBV5-1 and TRBJ2-2, with a possible D match to TRBD1 (6 bases). Sequencing was performed on tumor-infiltrating naive CD4+ T cells sorted from the breast tumor. The subset: naive CD4+ T cells, CD4+CD45RA+CD25-. The CDR3 DNA reads as TGCGCCAGCAGATCGACAGGGAACACCGGGGAGCTGTTTTTT. Its translation: CASRSTGNTGELFF.